A selection of T cell receptor beta chains follows, all from one sample in a study of T cells in Graves' hyperthyroidism and ophthalmopathy. TCRdb re-called the multiplex PCR reads through MiXCR, storing one row per CDR3 protein. The sample consists of about 96,000 distinct CDR3 sequences, around 50% of them appearing once. Sequenced input: blood. Source of these receptors: a woman between 40 and 50 years old with Graves' hyperthyroidism. CDR3s include the opening cysteine and the closing phenylalanine or tryptophan. D genes are given only for firm matches. Not every row has a clone size; where given, it reads once, few, many or a size class.

- many TRBJ2-2 TRBV29-1 TGCAGCGTCCTAATAGCGAAAGCGAACACCGGGGAGCTGTTTTTT CSVLIAKANTGELFF
- many TRBJ1-5 TRBV12-3/TRBV12-4 TGTGCCAGCAGCTCAACAATAGGGAATCAGCCCCAGCATTTT CASSSTIGNQPQHF
TRBD1 - TRBJ1-5 TRBV7-2 TGTGCCAGCAGCTTACAGGGGGCGAATCAGCCCCAGCATTTT CASSLQGANQPQHF
- - TRBJ2-7 TRBV15 TGTGCCACCAGCAGCTTAGGGGCGGCTCCCACCTACGAGCAGTACTTC CATSSLGAAPTYEQYF
- - TRBJ2-2 TRBV25-1 TGTGCCAGCAGTGAATGGTCTAGGGGCTGGAACACCGGGGAGCTGTTTTTT CASSEWSRGWNTGELFF
TRBD1 - TRBJ1-5 TRBV20-1 TGCAGTTCCCGACAGGGGGACCAGCCCCAGCATTTT CSSRQGDQPQHF
- - TRBJ1-2 TRBV20-1 TGCAGTGCTAGAGAAATAGCCACGGACAGTTTAGGCTACACCTTC CSAREIATDSLGYTF
- many TRBJ2-7 TRBV28 TGTGCCAGCACCCTAGGTCCTAGTAGGGCCTACGAGCAGTACTTC CASTLGPSRAYEQYF
- - TRBJ2-5 TRBV12-3/TRBV12-4 TGTGCCAGCAGTTTCCAAGGGGGTCGGGAGACCCAGTACTTC CASSFQGGRETQYF
- - TRBJ1-5 TRBV9 TGTGCCAGCAGAGGTGAAGGGGGGGATCAGCCCCAGCATTTT CASRGEGGDQPQHF
TRBD1 - TRBJ1-2 TRBV5-4 TGTGCCAGCAGACCGGACAGGGCCAACTATGGCTACACCTTC CASRPDRANYGYTF
- - TRBJ1-2 TRBV15 TGTGCTTCCCGGACCACTAACTATGGCTACACCTTC CASRTTNYGYTF
- - TRBJ1-5 TRBV2 TGTGCCAGCGGTACGGCAGGGATGGGTGTGCCCCAGCATTTT CASGTAGMGVPQHF
- many TRBJ1-2 TRBV30 TGTGCCTGGAGTCCGGGGTTACGTGGCTACACCTTC CAWSPGLRGYTF
- - TRBJ2-2 TRBV4-2 TGTGCCAGCAGCCAAGAAGTAGGGCCGAACACCGGGGAGCTGTTTTTT CASSQEVGPNTGELFF
TRBD1 once TRBJ1-2 TRBV10-3 TGTGCCATGATGGACAGGCCTGACTATGGCTACACCTTC CAMMDRPDYGYTF
TRBD2 - TRBJ2-7 TRBV7-3 TGCGCCAGCAGCCAAACTGTGAGACTAGCGATTATTTACGAGCAGTACTTC CASSQTVRLAIIYEQYF
TRBD2 - TRBJ2-5 TRBV6-1 TGTGCCAGCAGTGAGGAACTAGCGAGAGTCAGGGAGACCCAGTACTTC CASSEELARVRETQYF
TRBD1 many TRBJ2-3 TRBV24-1 TGTGCCACCAGTCCAATGGAGACAGGGGACACAGATACGCAGTATTTT CATSPMETGDTDTQYF
- - TRBJ2-5 TRBV20-1 TGCAGTGCTGAGACCCAGTACTTC CSAETQYF
- - TRBJ1-2 TRBV5-5 TGTGCCAGCGGTGACAGCTATGGCTACACCTTC CASGDSYGYTF
TRBD1 many TRBJ1-2 TRBV5-1 TGCGCCAGCAGCTTGGATGGGACAGGAAACTATGGCTACACCTTC CASSLDGTGNYGYTF
TRBD2 - TRBJ2-7 TRBV5-4 TGTGCCAGCAGTTTGATTGGTGGGAGGGCCCCCTACGAGCAGTACTTC CASSLIGGRAPYEQYF
- many TRBJ1-1 TRBV9 TGTGCCAGCAGCGTAGTAAGTGATGGACCGCGAGAAGCTTTCTTT CASSVVSDGPREAFF
- few TRBJ2-7 TRBV29-1 TGCAGCGGGAGGGCCAGAGAGCAGTACTTC CSGRAREQYF
TRBD1 - TRBJ1-1 TRBV29-1 TGCAGCGCATGGACAGGTGAAGCTTTCTTT CSAWTGEAFF
TRBD2 few TRBJ2-5 TRBV7-2 TGTGCCAGCAGCGTGACTAGCGGGAGCAGGGAGACCCAGTACTTC CASSVTSGSRETQYF
- - TRBJ2-2 TRBV7-2 TGTGCCAGCAGCCGAGTGGCGGGACGAACGACCGGGGAGCTGTTTTTT CASSRVAGRTTGELFF
- few TRBJ2-7 TRBV7-8 TGTGCCAGCAGCTTAGACGGGAGAGGGGGCGCGGGTGACGAGCAGTACTTC CASSLDGRGGAGDEQYF
- - TRBJ1-6 TRBV5-1 TGCGCCAGCAGCTTAGGGACTGTACGTTCACCCCTCCACTTT CASSLGTVRSPLHF
TRBD2 - TRBJ2-3 TRBV4-1 TGTGCCAGCAGCCGACGGGGGGCTAGCGGGATGGTTACGCAGTATTTT CASSRRGASGMVTQYF
- - TRBJ1-3 TRBV6-2/TRBV6-3 TGTGCCAGCAGATCCTGGGCCCTAGGGAACACCATATATTTT CASRSWALGNTIYF
TRBD1 many TRBJ1-2 TRBV6-5 TGTGCCAGCAGTCAACAGGGGGGCGGAATCTATGGCTACACCTTC CASSQQGGGIYGYTF
TRBD1 - TRBJ2-7 TRBV24-1 TGTGCCACCAGAAAAGGACAGGGTGACGAGCAGTACTTC CATRKGQGDEQYF
- - TRBJ2-3 TRBV12-3/TRBV12-4 TGTGCCAGCAGCCCGGTACGGTACACAGATACGCAGTATTTT CASSPVRYTDTQYF
TRBD1 - TRBJ1-5 TRBV9 TGTGCCAGCAGCGTCCAGGGGGCGAATCAGCCCCAGCATTTT CASSVQGANQPQHF
TRBD1 many TRBJ1-1 TRBV5-1 TGCGCCAGCAGGGGGGGACAGCGGATGAACACTGAAGCTTTCTTT CASRGGQRMNTEAFF
TRBD2 - TRBJ2-3 TRBV20-1 TGCAGTGCTAGTGTCGGGAGGCCTGCAGATACGCAGTATTTT CSASVGRPADTQYF
TRBD1 many TRBJ1-2 TRBV7-3 TGTGCCAGCAGCTCCGCGTTTCAGGGGACAGGGGCCTTCTATGGCTACACCTTC CASSSAFQGTGAFYGYTF
- - TRBJ1-2 TRBV5-4 TGTGCCAGCAGCTCCGGGACGGACACATATGGCTACACCTTC CASSSGTDTYGYTF
TRBD1 medium-sized TRBJ1-2 TRBV29-1 TGCAGCGCCGGACAGGGGGTCGACTATGGCTACACCTTC CSAGQGVDYGYTF
- once TRBJ2-6 TRBV7-2 TGTGCCAGCAGCTTAGGAGGGACCACTGGGGCCAACGTCCTGACTTTC CASSLGGTTGANVLTF
- - TRBJ1-2 TRBV6-5 TGTGCCAGCAGTTCCGGGACGGAGAACACTGGCTACACCTTC CASSSGTENTGYTF
TRBD1 few TRBJ2-1 TRBV29-1 TGCAGCGTTCAGGGGGCTATTACTTACAATGAGCAGTTCTTC CSVQGAITYNEQFF